This is a list of T cell receptor beta chains from one sample in a study of response to subunit inactivated influenza vaccine. TCRdb independently ran MiXCR on the RT-PCR reads; one entry per CDR3 protein. Seen here are about 610,000 distinct CDR3 sequences, 14% observed once, and the top ten hold approximately 10%. The sequencing used PBMCs from blood, collected 11 to 12 days after vaccination. These receptors all come from a man over 45 who received an inactivated influenza vaccine. Both conserved end residues are trimmed from each CDR3.

v_call: TRBV20-1
cdr3_aa: SAPLIGLAGNEQY

v_call: TRBV9
cdr3_aa: ASSAGDFSYEQY

v_call: TRBV20-1
cdr3_aa: SARDLGTTQETQY

v_call: TRBV9
cdr3_aa: ASSVDHQGYEQY

v_call: TRBV28
cdr3_aa: ASSIAGRYEQY

v_call: TRBV20-1
cdr3_aa: SASGLAGFSTDTQY

v_call: TRBV5-1
cdr3_aa: ASSLGGTDLTDTQY

v_call: TRBV19
cdr3_aa: ASNGGSYTGELF

v_call: TRBV4-3
cdr3_aa: ASSPESWGITEAF

v_call: TRBV20-1
cdr3_aa: SARAGGSVVEQY

v_call: TRBV20-1
cdr3_aa: SASPAGDRYNEQF

v_call: TRBV5-5
cdr3_aa: ASSIGTSTDTQY

v_call: TRBV10-3
cdr3_aa: AISGNPSGGSYEQY

v_call: TRBV10-3
cdr3_aa: AIRGGDRVIYEQY

v_call: TRBV12-3/TRBV12-4
cdr3_aa: ASSFVNYGYT

v_call: TRBV19
cdr3_aa: ASSFPGGYSNQPQH

v_call: TRBV12-3/TRBV12-4
cdr3_aa: ASSRTGVETQY

v_call: TRBV29-1
cdr3_aa: SVTTGTSLSNPEAF

v_call: TRBV14
cdr3_aa: ASSQLGGTYNEQF

v_call: TRBV7-6
cdr3_aa: ASSQSLGVNEQF

v_call: TRBV3-1
cdr3_aa: ASSQVSGGTEAF

v_call: TRBV29-1
cdr3_aa: SVDGGNFYEQY

v_call: TRBV12-3/TRBV12-4
cdr3_aa: ASRYSGGTTDTQY

v_call: TRBV29-1
cdr3_aa: SVAGLAGGPLYEQY

v_call: TRBV12-3/TRBV12-4
cdr3_aa: ASTSTGWGTQY

v_call: TRBV29-1
cdr3_aa: SAMEGYGYT

v_call: TRBV7-2
cdr3_aa: ASSLQRGEETQY

v_call: TRBV7-2
cdr3_aa: ASSLDGTIYNEQF

v_call: TRBV6-2/TRBV6-3
cdr3_aa: ASSGWGRRYEQY

v_call: TRBV7-2
cdr3_aa: ASSLDWAGNTEAF

v_call: TRBV9
cdr3_aa: ASSVVGLATGELF

v_call: TRBV15
cdr3_aa: ATSRAPTYEQY

v_call: TRBV4-3
cdr3_aa: ASSQQGTTPSGANVLT

v_call: TRBV6-2/TRBV6-3
cdr3_aa: ASSLPGLAVYEQY

v_call: TRBV7-8
cdr3_aa: ATTRDPAYNEQF

v_call: TRBV29-1
cdr3_aa: SVAGTSGGAWEQY

v_call: TRBV12-3/TRBV12-4
cdr3_aa: ASSARSRRETQY

v_call: TRBV5-1
cdr3_aa: ASSFRGFDGYT

v_call: TRBV11-2
cdr3_aa: ASSLGVLAGGQSDTQY

v_call: TRBV7-8
cdr3_aa: ASSTRSEQY

v_call: TRBV6-2/TRBV6-3
cdr3_aa: ASRVAGNIDEQF

v_call: TRBV6-2/TRBV6-3
cdr3_aa: ASSYSGQGIQY

v_call: TRBV5-1
cdr3_aa: ASRMTGVSYEQY

v_call: TRBV28
cdr3_aa: ASSPWGLTYTDTQY

v_call: TRBV11-2
cdr3_aa: ASSLRGLGTSLWVETQY

v_call: TRBV11-1
cdr3_aa: ASSLRYRGGTGELF